This TCR beta chain was documented in a study of cytomegalovirus exposure and HLA in healthy donors. Study-wide points: From TCR beta sequences, most subjects' HLA-A and HLA-B alleles were reportedly predicted accurately. Most TCRs appeared rarely, but some public TCRs recurred in many donors. For TCR beta chains, V- and J-gene trimming was later linked to a missense DCLRE1C variant. TRBV6-2, TRBV6-3 and other indistinguishable V segments were excluded.

This clone has more than one count but fewer than ten. Its antigen is as yet unknown. Primers: 60 Vbeta forward and 13 Jbeta reverse. Some clones are missing from TCRdb's copy, which holds only in-frame ones; the method was immunoSEQ multiplex PCR. The sample has more than 60,000 clones; around four fifths are singletons. The germline CDR1 and CDR2 sequences are KGHSH and LQKENI. The CDR3 consists of 19 residues. J was trimmed by 0 bases and V by 1 base; bases with no gene match: 9. The chain couples TRBV18 to TRBJ2-6, with 7 bases fitting TRBD1. The source is a male donor in good health and CMV-seropositive. The specimen was PBMCs. The CDR3 coding sequence is TGTGCCAGCTCACCACGCACAGGGGCCCGGAGCTCTGGGGCCAACGTCCTGACTTTC. The encoded protein is CASSPRTGARSSGANVLTF.